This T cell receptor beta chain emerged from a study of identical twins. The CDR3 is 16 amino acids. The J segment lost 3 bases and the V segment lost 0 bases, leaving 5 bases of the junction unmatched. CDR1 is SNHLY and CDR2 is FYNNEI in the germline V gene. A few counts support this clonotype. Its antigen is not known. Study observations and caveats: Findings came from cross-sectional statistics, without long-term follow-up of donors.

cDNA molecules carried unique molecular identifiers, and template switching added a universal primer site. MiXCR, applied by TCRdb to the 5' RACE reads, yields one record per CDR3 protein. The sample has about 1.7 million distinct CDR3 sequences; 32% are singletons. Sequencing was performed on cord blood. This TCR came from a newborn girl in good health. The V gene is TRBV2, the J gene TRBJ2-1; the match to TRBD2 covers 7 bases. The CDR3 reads CASSEARLADYNEQFF. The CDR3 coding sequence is TGTGCCAGCAGTGAAGCGCGGCTAGCGGACTACAATGAGCAGTTCTTC.